The 7 T cell receptor beta chains in this list originate from one sample, sequenced in a study of tumor and adjacent non-tumor tissue in lung cancer. Three rounds of nested PCR, following a modified ARM-PCR protocol, produced the TCRbeta library. TCRdb itself ran the multiplex PCR reads through MiXCR, one entry per CDR3 protein. The data hold around 120,000 distinct CDR3 sequences, with around three fifths observed a single time. No cell sorting was done before RNA was extracted from the tissue. Sequencing input: lung tumor tissue. Receptors originate from a man between 25 and 39 years old with non-small cell lung cancer.

This clonotype was counted a few times. One end of the junction varies from germline; a read error may be responsible. In DNA form, the CDR3 reads TGTGCCAGCAGTTACGCTAGCGGGCAGAATTACAATGAGCAGTCCTTC. This sequence encodes CASSYASGQNYNEQSF. The V call is TRBV6-5, the J call TRBJ2-1; 8 bases align to TRBD2. The CDR3 contains 16 residues. In germline, CDR1 is MNHEY, CDR2 SVGAGI.

The table lists this clonotype with a few counts. V is TRBV12-3 or TRBV12-4 and J is TRBJ1-1; D ambiguous. This CDR3 spans 15 amino acids. The germline V and J ends were trimmed by 4 bases and 0 bases, with 12 bases remaining between them. This CDR3 reads CASSSLPALNTEAFF. The DNA of the CDR3 is TGTGCCAGCAGTTCCCTGCCGGCGTTGAACACTGAAGCTTTCTTT.

Note on this clonotype: A clone one base away is much larger, so this may be a read error. CDR3 sequence: CASSKGQLSYEHYF. CDR3 nucleotides: TGTGCCAGCAGCAAGGGACAGCTCTCCTACGAGCACTACTTC. V gene TRBV5-6 combines with J gene TRBJ2-7; 7 positions match TRBD1. From germline, CDR1 is SGHDT and CDR2 YYEEEE. The CDR3 has 14 amino acids. The whole variable domain, remainder taken from reference TRBV5-6 and TRBJ2-7, is DAGVTQSPTHLIKTRGQQVTLRCSPKSGHDTVSWYQQALGQGPQFIFQYYEEEERQRGNFPDRFSGHQFPNYSSELNVNALLLGDSALYLCASSKGQLSYEHYFGPGTRLTVT.

As to this clonotype: This may come from a read error, since a much larger clone is one base off. J is TRBJ1-2 and V is TRBV6-5; D perhaps matches TRBD1 (5 bases). Germline V gene sequence: CDR1 MNHEY, CDR2 SVGAGI. CDR3 length: 14 amino acids. CDR3 sequence reads: CTSSYRPESRSYTF. The CDR3 bases are TGTACCAGCAGTTACAGGCCAGAATCAAGGAGCTACACCTTC.

As regards this clonotype: A much larger clone sits a single nucleotide away, making a read error possible. The gene calls are TRBV6-2 or TRBV6-3 and TRBJ2-3; TRBD2 agrees at 9 bases. Germline lookup yields CDR1 MNHEY and CDR2 SVGEGT. The CDR3 spans 14 residues. The CDR3 loop reads CASSTGLATDTLYF. DNA for the CDR3: TGTGCCAGCAGTACCGGACTAGCGACAGATACGCTGTATTTT.

This clonotype was found many times. The chain uses TRBV29-1 and TRBJ2-7; D is possibly TRBD2 (7 bases). CDR3 length equals 15 residues. Germline CDR1 reads SQVTM; CDR2 reads ANQGSEA. Trimming shortened V by 4 bases and J by 0 bases, and 16 bases separated the two germline ends. The chain's CDR3 is CSVVGGGGFSYEQYF. CDR3 DNA: TGCAGCGTTGTGGGGGGGGGGGGCTTCTCCTACGAGCAGTACTTC.

This clonotype was detected many times. The CDR3 spells CASGLVTGIQETQYF. Written as DNA, the CDR3 is TGTGCTAGTGGTTTGGTAACGGGGATACAAGAGACCCAGTACTTC. V and J are TRBV12-5 and TRBJ2-5, with D possibly TRBD2 on 5 matching bases. CDR1 and CDR2 (germline): LGHNT, FRNRAP. This CDR3 contains 15 residues. Trimming shortened V by 0 bases and J by 2 bases, and 10 bases separated the two germline ends.